The 30 T cell receptor beta chains presented below share a single source sample, sequenced in a study of CXCR3-negative and CXCR3-positive naive CD8 T cells. Study results and limitations: CXCR3-negative naive cells had less hydrophobic TRB CDR3s than did CXCR3-positive naive cells.

Their antigens are not known. UMI-labeled TRB cDNA libraries were prepared by 5' RACE. TCRdb reanalyzed the 5' RACE reads and collapses them to one entry per CDR3 protein, without DNA. The sample table sets out about 70,000 distinct CDR3 sequences. The specimen sequenced was naive CXCR3+ CD8+ T cells from blood. Subset noted: CD45RO-CCR7+CD27+CD95- naive CD8+ T cells expressing CXCR3 (TNR3+). Receptors were obtained from a human donor in good health. Some clones in this sample may be carry-over from other donors' samples.

The chain joins TRBV15 to TRBJ1-4. CDR1 and CDR2 from the germline V gene are LNHNV and YYDKDF (reference sequence). This CDR3 comprises 13 residues. This chain's CDR3 is CATSPIHGEKLFF. The full variable domain, its missing parts supplied by reference TRBV15 and TRBJ1-4, is DAMVIQNPRYQVTQFGKPVTLSCSQTLNHNVMYWYQQKSSQAPKLLFHYYDKDFNNEADTPDNFQSRRPNTSFCFLDIRSPGLGDTAMYLCATSPIHGEKLFFGSGTQLSVL.

The chain joins TRBV25-1 to TRBJ2-1. The CDR3 has 14 amino acids. CDR1 and CDR2 from the germline V gene are MGHDK and SYGVNS. CDR3 sequence: CASSEVYTDNEQFF.

V usage is TRBV7-9 and J usage is TRBJ1-2; TCRdb's D gene call, TRBD1, goes unchecked for lack of DNA. The CDR3 spans 18 residues. The germline CDR1 and CDR2 sequences are SEHNR and FQNEAQ (reference sequence). CDR3 protein: CASSSFLSGTVTNYGYTF.

V gene TRBV10-1 combines with J gene TRBJ2-2; lacking DNA, the TRBD1 call made by TCRdb goes unchecked. Germline lookup yields CDR1 WNHNN and CDR2 SYGVQD (reference sequence). The CDR3 is 13 residues long. This chain's CDR3 is CASIGGFTGELFF.

The CDR3 loop is CASSASSGGISYEQYF. This rearrangement joins TRBV7-2 to TRBJ2-7; TCRdb names TRBD2, which stays unverified in the absence of DNA. Germline loops: CDR1 SGHTA, CDR2 FQGNSA. The CDR3 length is 16 residues.

This chain links TRBV7-6 with TRBJ1-1; TCRdb indicates TRBD1, and absent DNA this call remains unverified. CDR3 length: 15 residues. The V gene's germline CDR1 is SGHVS and CDR2 FNYEAQ. CDR3 loop: CASSPTGGDATEAFF.

The rearrangement links TRBV20-1 to TRBJ2-1; checking the TCRdb D call of TRBD1 is not possible without DNA. The germline V gene has CDR1 DFQATT and CDR2 SNEGSKA (reference sequence). CDR3 length: 14 residues. CDR3 protein: CSAPRQGDYNEQFF.

The chain has TRBV5-1 and TRBJ2-5; there is no DNA to check the TCRdb D call of TRBD1. This CDR3 has 15 amino acids. CDR1 and CDR2 (germline): SGHRS, YFSETQ. The CDR3 sequence is CASRNPGQGQETQYF.

The chain is built from TRBV21-1 and TRBJ2-1; TCRdb calls TRBD1, which cannot be checked without DNA. TRBV21-1 is noted as a pseudogene. This CDR3 has 14 amino acids. The CDR3 reads CASSKTPRGYEQFF.

This chain connects TRBV7-6 to TRBJ2-2; as DNA is missing, the TRBD2 call by TCRdb cannot be tested. Germline CDR1 is SGHVS and CDR2 is FNYEAQ. CDR3 length: 14 residues. The CDR3 protein is CASSRASNTGELFF.

The CDR3 loop reads CASSLAEADTQYF. The chain joins TRBV7-9 to TRBJ2-3. Germline V CDR1 and CDR2: SEHNR, FQNEAQ (reference sequence). The CDR3 runs 13 residues. The variable domain in full, with the rest retrieved from reference TRBV7-9 and TRBJ2-3, is DTGVSQNPRHKITKRGQNVTFRCDPISEHNRLYWYRQTLGQGPEFLTYFQNEAQLEKSRLLSDRFSAERPKGSFSTLEIQRTEQGDSAMYLCASSLAEADTQYFGPGTRLTVL.

CDR3: CASSEFLTGSSYNEQFF. The chain employs TRBV10-2 and TRBJ2-1; the TRBD1 assignment by TCRdb is unverifiable without DNA. Germline V gene lookup returns CDR1 WSHSY and CDR2 SAAADI. This CDR3 is built from 17 residues.

The CDR3 spells CASSKEWSSYNEQFF. The chain links TRBV11-2 to TRBJ2-1. The CDR3 runs to 15 residues. Looked up from germline, CDR1 is SGHAT and CDR2 is FQNNGV.

The J gene is TRBJ2-1, the V gene TRBV29-1; no DNA is available, so the TRBD1 call from TCRdb remains unchecked. CDR1 and CDR2 from the germline V gene are SQVTM and ANQGSEA. The CDR3 contains 14 residues. The chain's CDR3 is CSVEDPDRVYEQFF.

This chain uses TRBV10-3 with TRBJ2-1. The length of the CDR3 is 14 residues. Germline assignment: CDR1 ENHRY and CDR2 SYGVKD. The chain's CDR3 is CAISAESDYNEQFF.

The chain employs TRBV19 and TRBJ1-2; TCRdb calls TRBD1, which cannot be checked without DNA. The germline CDR1 and CDR2 sequences are LNHDA and SQIVND (reference sequence). The CDR3 is made up of 16 amino acids. CDR3 sequence reads: CASSLPSRPAGYGYTF. The variable domain in full, with the rest retrieved from reference TRBV19 and TRBJ1-2, is DGGITQSPKYLFRKEGQNVTLSCEQNLNHDAMYWYRQDPGQGLRLIYYSQIVNDFQKGDIAEGYSVSREKKESFPLTVTSAQKNPTAFYLCASSLPSRPAGYGYTFGSGTRLTVV.

V and J are TRBV9 and TRBJ1-2; TCRdb designates TRBD1, a call that cannot be tested without DNA. The germline CDR1 and CDR2 sequences are SGDLS and YYNGEE. This CDR3 is 14 amino acids long. CDR3 sequence reads: CASSVGRTGHGYTF.

The chain has TRBV7-2 and TRBJ2-5; the TCRdb D gene call, TRBD1, has no DNA to confirm it. Germline V gene lookup returns CDR1 SGHTA and CDR2 FQGNSA. There are 17 residues in the CDR3. This CDR3 reads CASSLSLVGGKQETQYF.

The rearrangement joins TRBV9 to TRBJ2-1; TCRdb's D call, TRBD2, is unchecked because there is no DNA. The CDR3 has 15 residues. Germline values: CDR1 SGDLS, CDR2 YYNGEE. The CDR3 is CASSGGTSGSNEQFF.

The chain employs TRBV4-3 and TRBJ1-5; TCRdb's D call of TRBD1 is untestable without DNA. Germline V gives CDR1 LGHNA, CDR2 YSLEER. This CDR3 is 15 amino acids long. The CDR3: CASSQDNSGVQPQHF.

The V and J genes are TRBV12-3 or TRBV12-4 and TRBJ2-7. The CDR3 contains 12 residues. The CDR3: CASSFSGLEQYF.

The genes are TRBV14 and TRBJ1-5; TCRdb calls TRBD1, which cannot be checked without DNA. The germline gives CDR1 SGHDN, CDR2 FVKESK. The length of the CDR3 is 14 residues. CDR3 region: CASSQDWDHQPQHF.

J is TRBJ2-2 and V is TRBV12-3 or TRBV12-4. The CDR3 has 11 residues. The chain's CDR3 is CASTLTGELFF.

The chain is built from TRBV20-1 and TRBJ2-7. Germline V gene data show CDR1 as DFQATT and CDR2 as SNEGSKA (reference sequence). The CDR3 covers 11 residues. CDR3 residues: CSARDQYEQYF.

This sequence joins TRBV20-1 and TRBJ2-7; TCRdb outputs TRBD2, but without DNA this stays unchecked. CDR3 length: 15 residues. Germline-derived CDR1 and CDR2 are DFQATT and SNEGSKA (reference sequence). CDR3 amino acids: CSARAVGLVTYEQYF.

The chain couples TRBV20-1 to TRBJ1-2. The germline CDR1 and CDR2 sequences are DFQATT and SNEGSKA (reference sequence). The CDR3 spans 12 residues. The CDR3 reads CSARDDIQGYTF.

The V call is TRBV28, the J call TRBJ2-2; TCRdb selects TRBD1, and the lack of DNA leaves this call unchecked. CDR3 length: 17 residues. Germline V lookup: CDR1 MDHEN, CDR2 SYDVKM. The CDR3 here is CASSFRFGQTNTGELFF.

The chain links TRBV6-4 to TRBJ1-1. CDR3 length: 13 amino acids. Germline-derived CDR1 and CDR2 are MRHNA and SNTAGT. CDR3 protein: CASSDPDGPEAFF.

The chain combines TRBV28 with TRBJ2-5; there is no DNA to check the TCRdb D call of TRBD1. This CDR3 is 13 amino acids long. CDR1 is MDHEN, CDR2 SYDVKM, per germline. The CDR3: CASTRQGRETQYF.

The rearrangement joins TRBV29-1 to TRBJ2-3; TCRdb outputs TRBD1, but without DNA this stays unchecked. Germline CDR1 is SQVTM and CDR2 is ANQGSEA. CDR3 length: 12 residues. The CDR3 here is CSVRAILDTQYF.